This T cell receptor (beta chain) comes out of a study of cytomegalovirus exposure and HLA in healthy donors. PCR used 60 Vbeta primers and 13 Jbeta primers. This table comes from immunoSEQ multiplex PCR, and its TCRdb copy is limited to in-frame clones, with some not included. This sample carries 120,000 to 150,000 clones, 70% to 80% of them seen once, and the ten largest clones take 1.5% to 2%. To note about this clone: Its matching antigen is unknown.

Study results and caveats: TCR beta V- and J-gene trimming was later associated with a missense DCLRE1C variant. Several of the most significant clusters appeared, in a later analysis, to be linked to common viral pathogens. Looking again later, the authors saw that most CMV-associated TCR beta chains seemed HLA-restricted.

This CDR3 contains 17 residues. Unmatched junction bases numbered 13, after V lost 4 bases and J lost 7 bases. The germline gives CDR1 SGHNT, CDR2 YYREEE (reference sequence). The specimen was PBMCs. The clonotype comes from a female donor in good health and CMV-seronegative. The chain employs TRBV5-4 and TRBJ2-3; TRBD2 agrees at 12 bases. The CDR3 coding sequence is TGTGCCAGCAGCCCGACTAGCGGGGGCTCTCACCCGAATACGCAGTATTTT. This translates into CASSPTSGGSHPNTQYF.